The 32 T cell receptor beta chains given below trace back to one sample, sequenced in a study of T cell repertoires in cytomegalovirus infection. TCRdb re-called the reads through MiXCR, storing one row per CDR3 protein. This table holds fewer than 550,000 distinct CDR3 sequences, approximately 15% found once. The source material was CD8+ T cells from PBMCs. Every receptor here comes from a human donor in good health (CMV status not recorded). Some clones in this sample may be carry-over from other donors' samples.

The table lists this clonotype with many counts. The J gene is TRBJ2-3, the V gene TRBV12-3 or TRBV12-4; a weak D match, TRBD2 (5 bases). Trimming removed 3 bases from V and 0 bases from J, with 10 bases in between. This CDR3 comprises 15 residues. The CDR3 here is CASSFRPGSTDTQYF. In DNA form, the CDR3 reads TGTGCCAGCAGTTTCCGGCCGGGGAGCACAGATACGCAGTATTTT.

This clonotype was seen a handful of times. This chain links TRBV2 with TRBJ2-7; D may be TRBD1 (5 bases). Trimming stripped 6 bases from V and 3 bases from J, with 9 bases between. The length of the CDR3 is 12 residues. CDR1 and CDR2 (germline): SNHLY, FYNNEI. The CDR3 is CASRGRVYEQYF. The CDR3 nucleotides read TGTGCCAGCAGGGGCAGGGTCTACGAGCAGTACTTC. The full variable domain, completed using reference TRBV2 and TRBJ2-7, is EPEVTQTPSHQVTQMGQEVILRCVPISNHLYFYWYRQILGQKVEFLVSFYNNEISEKSEIFDDQFSVERPDGSNFTLKIRSTKLEDSAMYFCASRGRVYEQYFGPGTRLTVT.

This chain links TRBV19 with TRBJ2-6; D remains unclear. This CDR3 region has 18 residues. V was clipped by 3 bases and J by 0 bases, with 15 bases between them. CDR1 is LNHDA, CDR2 SQIVND, per germline (reference sequence). The CDR3 loop reads CASSIGPWASSGANVLTF. The DNA of the CDR3 is TGTGCCAGTAGTATCGGTCCGTGGGCTAGCTCTGGGGCCAACGTCCTGACTTTC.

The chain recombines TRBV7-9 with TRBJ2-7; TRBD1 agrees at 10 bases. The germline V gene encodes CDR1 SEHNR and CDR2 FQNEAQ (reference sequence). The length of the CDR3 is 15 residues. J gave up 5 bases and V 1 base, and 5 bases lay outside the gene matches. CDR3 nucleotide sequence: TGTGCCAGCAGCTTAGGGGGCGGGACAGGGGACGAGCAGTACTTC. Its translation is CASSLGGGTGDEQYF.

The rearrangement joins TRBV10-3 to TRBJ1-2; perhaps TRBD1 as D (5 bases). CDR1 is ENHRY, CDR2 SYGVKD, per germline. Trimming stripped 2 bases from V and 1 base from J, with 11 bases between. The CDR3 sequence is 15 residues long. The CDR3 DNA reads as TGTGCCATCAGTGAGAGGGCAGGGATTAACTATGGCTACACCTTC. It is translated as CAISERAGINYGYTF.

The table lists this clonotype with many counts. The CDR3 region is CASSHRGHNEQFF. CDR3 bases: TGTGCCAGCAGCCATCGGGGTCACAATGAGCAGTTCTTC. The chain uses TRBV7-6 and TRBJ2-1; tentatively, D is TRBD2 (5 bases). Germline values: CDR1 SGHVS, CDR2 FNYEAQ. CDR3 length: 13 residues. Trimming shortened V by 5 bases and J by 5 bases, and 10 bases separated the two germline ends.

Many counts were recorded for this clonotype. The rearrangement uses TRBV7-9 and TRBJ1-2; 8 bases align to TRBD1. The CDR3 spans 15 residues. With 1 base clipped from V and 4 bases from J, the junction kept 5 bases outside the gene matches. CDR1 is SEHNR, CDR2 FQNEAQ, per germline (reference sequence). The chain's CDR3 is CASSLVPGGVYGYTF. DNA of the CDR3: TGTGCCAGCAGCTTAGTGCCAGGGGGCGTCTATGGCTACACCTTC.

This clonotype was seen at least ten times. The gene calls are TRBV7-8 and TRBJ2-3; possibly TRBD1 or TRBD2 for D (6 bases each). The germline gives CDR1 SGHVS, CDR2 FQNEAQ. This CDR3 region has 16 residues. The germline V and J ends were trimmed by 0 bases and 5 bases, with 15 bases remaining between them. As DNA, the CDR3 is TGTGCCAGCAGCTTAGCGATGGGGGGCCAGGTAGATACGCAGTATTTT. Protein sequence: CASSLAMGGQVDTQYF. Full variable domain (rest looked up from reference TRBV7-8 and TRBJ2-3): GAGVSQSPRYKVAKRGQDVALRCDPISGHVSLFWYQQALGQGPEFLTYFQNEAQLDKSGLPSDRFFAERPEGSVSTLKIQRTQQEDSAVYLCASSLAMGGQVDTQYFGPGTRLTVL.

To note about this clonotype: Germline and junction disagree at one end, which may indicate a read error. V is TRBV19 and J is TRBJ1-5, with TRBD1 as a possible D gene (6 bases). CDR3 length: 15 amino acids. Germline V gene lookup returns CDR1 LNHDA and CDR2 SQIVND (reference sequence). CDR3 bases: TGTGCCAGTAAAAGCCCAAGGACAGAGAATCCGCCCCAGCATTTT. Protein product: CASKSPRTENPPQHF.

This clonotype was detected only a few times. The chain carries TRBV15 and TRBJ2-3, with TRBD2 identical over 14 bases. The CDR3 sequence is 17 residues long. The J segment lost 5 bases and the V segment lost 0 bases, leaving 4 bases of the junction unmatched. The germline gives CDR1 LNHNV, CDR2 YYDKDF (reference sequence). The CDR3 coding sequence is TGTGCCACCAGCAGAGAGGGGACTAGCGGGGGACTAGATACGCAGTATTTT. Amino acid sequence: CATSREGTSGGLDTQYF.

This clonotype was seen repeatedly, ten times or more. The chain is built from TRBV27 and TRBJ2-7; tentative D call: TRBD1 (5 bases). CDR1 is MNHEY and CDR2 is SMNVEV in the germline V gene (reference sequence). V lost 5 bases, J lost 2 bases, and 13 bases lay in between. The length of the CDR3 is 14 residues. The CDR3 sequence: CASSPPDSTYEQYF. CDR3 coding DNA: TGTGCCAGCAGTCCCCCCGACAGTACCTACGAGCAGTACTTC.

This clonotype occurred many times. This chain connects TRBV28 to TRBJ1-2; 8 nucleotides match TRBD1. Looked up from germline, CDR1 is MDHEN and CDR2 is SYDVKM. Trimming cost V 6 bases and J 5 bases; bases outside gene matches: 8. The CDR3 is 14 amino acids. The CDR3: CASSLGQGLYGYTF. The CDR3 bases are TGTGCCAGCAGCCTCGGACAGGGACTATATGGCTACACCTTC.

This clonotype has at least ten counts. The CDR3 is CASSAGASGAYEQYF. The CDR3 DNA reads as TGTGCCAGCAGTGCCGGGGCCTCTGGGGCCTACGAGCAGTACTTC. V gene TRBV2 combines with J gene TRBJ2-7; D tentatively reads TRBD1 or TRBD2 (5 bases each). Germline-derived CDR1 and CDR2 are SNHLY and FYNNEI. V lost 4 bases and J 2 bases, leaving 15 bases between the germline ends. CDR3 size: 15 residues.

This clonotype was found many times. The chain links TRBV10-3 to TRBJ2-5, with 8 bases matching TRBD1. J was trimmed by 0 bases and V by 3 bases; bases with no gene match: 3. The CDR3 runs 15 residues. Looked up from germline, CDR1 is ENHRY and CDR2 is SYGVKD. The CDR3 reads CAISEPGQDQETQYF. DNA of the CDR3: TGTGCCATCAGTGAACCGGGACAGGACCAAGAGACCCAGTACTTC.

This clonotype was counted ten times or more. This rearrangement joins TRBV6-5 to TRBJ1-1; 8 bases fit TRBD1. Trimming at V came to 0 bases and at J to 0 bases, leaving 6 bases not matched to a gene. Germline V gene sequence: CDR1 MNHEY, CDR2 SVGAGI. The CDR3 is 17 residues long. In nucleotides, the CDR3 is TGTGCCAGCAGTTACTCGATAGGACAGGGCTTGAACACTGAAGCTTTCTTT. Encoded protein: CASSYSIGQGLNTEAFF.

In regard to this clonotype: A clone one base away is much larger, so this may be a read error. The CDR3 end shows no conserved phenylalanine or tryptophan, and so a read error is likely. The chain couples TRBV7-8 to TRBJ2-7, with 8 bases fitting TRBD1. V trimming: 4 bases; J trimming: 2 bases; junction bases outside the gene matches: 10. The germline V gene has CDR1 SGHVS and CDR2 FQNEAQ. The CDR3 loop spans 16 amino acids. The CDR3 DNA is TGTGCCAGCAGCTCCGCTTTACAGGGGGGCCCCTACGAGCAGTACTTA. Translated: CASSSALQGGPYEQYL.

This clonotype appeared many times. The J gene is TRBJ2-3, the V gene TRBV28; TRBD1 matches at 9 bases. Trimming cost V 5 bases and J 0 bases; bases outside gene matches: 6. The CDR3 consists of 16 residues. The germline V gene encodes CDR1 MDHEN and CDR2 SYDVKM. The CDR3 DNA reads TGTGCCAGCAGTCCCGGGACAGGGTATAGCACAGATACGCAGTATTTT. This sequence encodes CASSPGTGYSTDTQYF. Based on the CDR3 plus reference TRBV28 and TRBJ2-3, the full variable domain is DVKVTQSSRYLVKRTGEKVFLECVQDMDHENMFWYRQDPGLGLRLIYFSYDVKMKEKGDIPEGYSVSREKKERFSLILESASTNQTSMYLCASSPGTGYSTDTQYFGPGTRLTVL.

This clonotype was seen more than once but under ten times. This sequence joins TRBV9 and TRBJ2-7; 8 nucleotides match TRBD1. The CDR3 runs 15 residues. Germline CDR1 reads SGDLS; CDR2 reads YYNGEE. Germline trimming cut 2 bases from V and 3 bases from J; bases unmatched to any gene: 7. The CDR3: CASSVSRGRSYEQYF. DNA of the CDR3: TGTGCCAGCAGCGTGAGCAGGGGGCGAAGCTACGAGCAGTACTTC.

In this sample, this clonotype turned up a few times. CDR3 nucleotide sequence: TGTGCCAGCGGTACGACCGGGACTAGCGCTCGAGATACGCAGTATTTT. It encodes CASGTTGTSARDTQYF. This chain uses TRBV12-3 or TRBV12-4 with TRBJ2-3, with 10 nucleotides matching TRBD2. The CDR3 covers 16 residues. After removal of 8 bases from V and 5 bases from J, the junction contained 13 bases not matched to a gene.

J is TRBJ1-5 and V is TRBV2; 7 nucleotides align to TRBD1. The CDR3 contains 18 residues. The germline CDR1 and CDR2 sequences are SNHLY and FYNNEI. J gave up 4 bases and V 6 bases, and 18 bases lay outside the gene matches. For the CDR3, the DNA is TGTGCCAGCAGGCCGGGACAGTGGAAAGGGCCAGGAAATCAGCCCCAGCATTTT. It is translated as CASRPGQWKGPGNQPQHF.

This clonotype has just a few counts. This rearrangement joins TRBV15 to TRBJ2-2, with 14 bases identical to TRBD2. The CDR3 is 19 amino acids. The germline V gene encodes CDR1 LNHNV and CDR2 YYDKDF (reference sequence). Trimming removed 5 bases from V and 1 base from J; junction bases left unmatched: 9. For the CDR3, the DNA is TGTGCCACCAGCCTTACCGGACTAGCGGGAGGTTGGAACACCGGGGAGCTGTTTTTT. Translating gives CATSLTGLAGGWNTGELFF.

The table lists this clonotype with a few counts. The chain couples TRBV30 to TRBJ2-7; tentatively, D is TRBD2 (5 bases). The CDR3 is made up of 11 amino acids. Germline V gene lookup returns CDR1 GTSNPN and CDR2 SVGIG (reference sequence). Trimming took off 1 base at V and 6 bases at J, with 7 bases between the two ends. The CDR3 region is CAWSATSEQYF. The CDR3 DNA follows: TGTGCCTGGAGTGCTACTAGCGAGCAGTACTTC.

V gene TRBV5-4 combines with J gene TRBJ1-2; tentatively, D is TRBD1 (6 bases). Trimming shortened V by 10 bases and J by 7 bases, and 14 bases separated the two germline ends. The CDR3 totals 11 residues. Germline values: CDR1 SGHNT, CDR2 YYREEE (reference sequence). The CDR3 protein is CAAAGAVGYTF. The CDR3 coding sequence is TGTGCCGCGGCGGGGGCGGTTGGCTACACCTTC.

This clonotype appeared many times. The CDR3 sequence: CASSLYNSGKTYNEQFF. The CDR3 DNA sequence: TGTGCCAGCAGTCTATACAATAGCGGCAAAACCTACAATGAGCAGTTCTTC. The rearrangement uses TRBV12-3 or TRBV12-4 and TRBJ2-1; D perhaps matches TRBD2 (6 bases). V was trimmed by 5 bases and J by 2 bases, leaving 19 bases between them. The CDR3 runs 17 residues.

This clonotype was detected only once. The chain couples TRBV18 to TRBJ2-1, with 10 bases identical to TRBD2. The CDR3 runs to 16 residues. Germline CDR1 KGHSH, CDR2 LQKENI. J gave up 5 bases and V 6 bases, and 10 bases lay outside the gene matches. CDR3 region: CASSPRTSGAHNEQFF. For the CDR3, the DNA is TGTGCCAGCTCTCCCCGTACTAGCGGGGCTCACAATGAGCAGTTCTTC.

The sample holds many counts of this clonotype. The DNA is omitted, as the CDR3 cannot be located on it reliably, and the CDR3 follows TCRdb's listing. The rearrangement links TRBV12-3 or TRBV12-4 to TRBJ1-2. The CDR3 sequence runs 16 residues, both termini included. The CDR3 region is CASSPTVPEDYNGYTF.

In its sample, this clonotype was seen a few times. The chain has TRBV20-1 and TRBJ2-1, with 7 bases that match TRBD1. The CDR3 length is 13 residues. CDR1 and CDR2 from the germline V gene are DFQATT and SNEGSKA (reference sequence). V lost 0 bases and J lost 10; bases outside the gene matches: 6. CDR3 DNA sequence: TGCAGTGCTAGAGATGAGGGGGCTTGGGAGCAGTTCTTC. It encodes CSARDEGAWEQFF.

CDR3 residues: CASSVEGRGADTQYF. As DNA, the CDR3 is TGTGCCAGCAGCGTAGAGGGGAGGGGCGCAGATACGCAGTATTTT. This rearrangement joins TRBV9 to TRBJ2-3; 7 bases are a match to TRBD2. J lost 4 bases, V lost 0 bases, and 5 bases had no gene match. Germline CDR1 reads SGDLS; CDR2 reads YYNGEE. The length of the CDR3 is 15 residues.

The chain recombines TRBV7-9 with TRBJ2-7, with TRBD1 identical over 7 bases. Losses at the gene ends were 6 bases for V and 2 bases for J; bases not matched to a gene: 1. The CDR3 spans 12 residues. Germline CDR1 is SEHNR and CDR2 is FQNEAQ (reference sequence). CDR3 DNA: TGTGCCAGCAGTGACAGGGCCTACGAGCAGTACTTC. This translates into CASSDRAYEQYF.

This clonotype was counted at least ten times. The chain uses TRBV6-1 and TRBJ1-5; 9 bases line up with TRBD1. This CDR3 is 15 amino acids long. From germline, CDR1 is MNHNS and CDR2 SASEGT. The V segment lost 6 bases and the J segment 10 bases; nucleotides outside the gene matches: 13. As DNA, the CDR3 is TGTGCCAGCAGGCCCGACAGGGGGTTCCAAATTCCCCAGCATTTT. This codes for CASRPDRGFQIPQHF.

The chain has TRBV6-6 and TRBJ1-5, with D possibly matching TRBD1 (5 bases). The germline V gene has CDR1 MNHNY and CDR2 SVGAGI (reference sequence). CDR3 length: 13 amino acids. The V end was cut by 5 bases, the J end by 7 bases, with 12 bases between. CDR3 protein: CASSTGPRQPQHF. Written as DNA, the CDR3 is TGTGCCAGCAGTACGGGACCCAGACAGCCCCAGCATTTT.

This clonotype was seen ten or more times. This chain joins TRBV2 and TRBJ2-7; TRBD1 matches at 9 bases. The V gene end was trimmed by 6 bases and the J gene end by 1 base; junction bases not matched to a gene: 4. The CDR3 consists of 14 residues. Germline CDR1 reads SNHLY; CDR2 reads FYNNEI. CDR3 nucleotide sequence: TGTGCCAGCAGAGCCGGGACAGGGTCCTACGAGCAGTACTTC. Protein sequence: CASRAGTGSYEQYF.